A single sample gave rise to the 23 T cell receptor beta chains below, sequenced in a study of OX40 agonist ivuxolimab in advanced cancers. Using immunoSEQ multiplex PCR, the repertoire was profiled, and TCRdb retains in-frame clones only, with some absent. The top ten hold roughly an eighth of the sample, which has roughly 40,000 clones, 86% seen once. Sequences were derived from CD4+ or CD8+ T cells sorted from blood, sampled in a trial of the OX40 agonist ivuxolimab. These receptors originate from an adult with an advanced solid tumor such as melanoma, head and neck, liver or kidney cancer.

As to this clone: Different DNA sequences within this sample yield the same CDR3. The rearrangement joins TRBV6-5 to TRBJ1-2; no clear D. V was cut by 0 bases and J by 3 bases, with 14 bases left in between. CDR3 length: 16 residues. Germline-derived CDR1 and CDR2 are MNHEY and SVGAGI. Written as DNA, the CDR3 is TGTGCCAGCAGTTACTCGGGCGGGCAGAGGCACTATGGCTACACCTTC. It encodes CASSYSGGQRHYGYTF.

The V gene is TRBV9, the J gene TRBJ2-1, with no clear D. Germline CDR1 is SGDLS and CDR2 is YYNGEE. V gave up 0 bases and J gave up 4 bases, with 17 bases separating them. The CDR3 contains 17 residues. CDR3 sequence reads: CASSVARGNGPYNEQFF. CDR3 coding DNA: TGTGCCAGCAGCGTAGCTCGTGGGAACGGACCTTACAATGAGCAGTTCTTC.

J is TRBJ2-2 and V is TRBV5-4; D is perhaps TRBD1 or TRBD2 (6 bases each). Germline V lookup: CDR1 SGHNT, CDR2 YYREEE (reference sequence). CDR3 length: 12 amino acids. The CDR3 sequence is CAQPGAGGELFF. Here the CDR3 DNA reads TGTGCGCAACCGGGGGCGGGCGGGGAGCTGTTTTTT.

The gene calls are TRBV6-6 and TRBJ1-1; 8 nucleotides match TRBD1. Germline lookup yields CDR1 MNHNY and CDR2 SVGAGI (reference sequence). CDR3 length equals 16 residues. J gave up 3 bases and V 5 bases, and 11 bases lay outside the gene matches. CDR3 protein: CASSASPGGRDTEAFF. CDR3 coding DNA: TGTGCCAGCAGTGCCAGCCCAGGGGGCAGGGACACTGAAGCTTTCTTT.

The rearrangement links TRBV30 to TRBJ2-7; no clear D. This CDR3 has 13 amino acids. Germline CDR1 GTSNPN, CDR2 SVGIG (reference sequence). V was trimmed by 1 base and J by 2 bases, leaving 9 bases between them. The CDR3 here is CAWSDASPYEQYF. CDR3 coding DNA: TGTGCCTGGAGTGATGCTTCACCCTACGAGCAGTACTTC.

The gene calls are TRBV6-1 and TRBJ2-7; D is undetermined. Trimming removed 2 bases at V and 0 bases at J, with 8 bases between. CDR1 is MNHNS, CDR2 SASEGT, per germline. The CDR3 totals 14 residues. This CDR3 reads CASSERIASYEQYF. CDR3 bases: TGTGCCAGCAGTGAAAGGATTGCCTCCTACGAGCAGTACTTC.

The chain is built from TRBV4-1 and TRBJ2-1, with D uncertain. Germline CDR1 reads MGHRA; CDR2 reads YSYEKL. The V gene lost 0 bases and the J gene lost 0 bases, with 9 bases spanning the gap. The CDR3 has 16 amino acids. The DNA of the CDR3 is TGCGCCAGCAGCCAAGATAGGCTCCTCTCCTACAATGAGCAGTTCTTC. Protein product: CASSQDRLLSYNEQFF.

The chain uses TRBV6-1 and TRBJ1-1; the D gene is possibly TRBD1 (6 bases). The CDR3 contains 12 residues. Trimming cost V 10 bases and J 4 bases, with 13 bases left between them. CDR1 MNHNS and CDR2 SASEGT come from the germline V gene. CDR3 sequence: CANYRAGTEAFF. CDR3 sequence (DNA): TGTGCCAACTACAGGGCGGGCACTGAAGCTTTCTTT.

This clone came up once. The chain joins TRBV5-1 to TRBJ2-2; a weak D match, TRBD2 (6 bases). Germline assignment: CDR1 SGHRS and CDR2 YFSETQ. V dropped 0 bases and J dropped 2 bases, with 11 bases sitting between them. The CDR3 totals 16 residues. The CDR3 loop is CASSLEAGLNTGELFF. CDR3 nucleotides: TGCGCCAGCAGCTTGGAAGCGGGCCTTAACACCGGGGAGCTGTTTTTT.

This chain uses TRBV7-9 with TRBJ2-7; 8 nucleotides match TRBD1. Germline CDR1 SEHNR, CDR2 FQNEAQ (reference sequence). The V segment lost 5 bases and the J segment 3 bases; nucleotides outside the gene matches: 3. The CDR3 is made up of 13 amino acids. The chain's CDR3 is CASSDRGGYEQYF. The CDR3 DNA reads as TGTGCCAGCAGCGACAGGGGCGGCTACGAGCAGTACTTC.

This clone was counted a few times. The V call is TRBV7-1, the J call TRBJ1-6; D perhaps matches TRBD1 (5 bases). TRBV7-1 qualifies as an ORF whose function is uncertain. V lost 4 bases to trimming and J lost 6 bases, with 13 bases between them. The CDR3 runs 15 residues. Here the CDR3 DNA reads TGTGCCAGCAGCTTTTCTCAGGGAGGTAATTCACCCCTCCACTTT. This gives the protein CASSFSQGGNSPLHF.

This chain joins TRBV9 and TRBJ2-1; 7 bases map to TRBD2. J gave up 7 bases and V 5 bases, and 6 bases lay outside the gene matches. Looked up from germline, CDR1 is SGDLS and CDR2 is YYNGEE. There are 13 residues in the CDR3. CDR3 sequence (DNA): TGTGCCAGCAGTACGGGGGGACGTAATGAGCAGTTCTTC. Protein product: CASSTGGRNEQFF.

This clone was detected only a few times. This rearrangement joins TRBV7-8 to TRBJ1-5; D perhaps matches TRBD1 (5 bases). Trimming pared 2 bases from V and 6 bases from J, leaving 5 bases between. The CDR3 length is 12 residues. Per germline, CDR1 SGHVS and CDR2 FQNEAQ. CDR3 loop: CASSLRGQPQHF. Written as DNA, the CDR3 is TGTGCCAGCAGCTTAAGGGGTCAGCCCCAGCATTTT.

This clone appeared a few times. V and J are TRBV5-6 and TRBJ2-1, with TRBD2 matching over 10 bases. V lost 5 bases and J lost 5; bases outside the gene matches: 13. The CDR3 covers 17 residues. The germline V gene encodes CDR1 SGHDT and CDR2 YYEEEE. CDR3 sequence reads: CASRNEREGVFNNEQFF. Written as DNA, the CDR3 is TGTGCCAGCAGGAACGAGCGGGAGGGCGTTTTCAACAATGAGCAGTTCTTC.

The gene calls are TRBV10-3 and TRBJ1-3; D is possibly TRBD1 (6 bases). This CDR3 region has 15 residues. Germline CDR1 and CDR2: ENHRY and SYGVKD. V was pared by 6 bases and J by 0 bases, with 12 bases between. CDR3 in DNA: TGTGCCATCAGGGCAACAGGGAACTCTGGAAACACCATATATTTT. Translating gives CAIRATGNSGNTIYF.

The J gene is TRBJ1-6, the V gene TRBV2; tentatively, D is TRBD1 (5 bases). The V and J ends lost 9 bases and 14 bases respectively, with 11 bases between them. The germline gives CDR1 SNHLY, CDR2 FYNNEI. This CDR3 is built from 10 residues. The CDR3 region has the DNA TGTGCCAGTGGGGGTTTGGCCCTCCACTTT. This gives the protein CASGGLALHF.

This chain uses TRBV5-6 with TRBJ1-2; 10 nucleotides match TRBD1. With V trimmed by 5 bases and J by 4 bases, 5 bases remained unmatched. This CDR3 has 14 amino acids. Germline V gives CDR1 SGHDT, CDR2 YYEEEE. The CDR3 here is CASSFGTGAYGYTF. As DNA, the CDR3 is TGTGCCAGCAGTTTCGGGACAGGGGCCTATGGCTACACCTTC.

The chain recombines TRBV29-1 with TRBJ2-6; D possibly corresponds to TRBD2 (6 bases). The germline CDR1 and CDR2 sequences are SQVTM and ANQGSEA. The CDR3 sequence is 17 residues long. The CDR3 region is CSAAGGNVFSGANVLTF. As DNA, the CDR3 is TGCAGTGCGGCTGGGGGGAACGTTTTCTCTGGGGCCAACGTCCTGACTTTC.

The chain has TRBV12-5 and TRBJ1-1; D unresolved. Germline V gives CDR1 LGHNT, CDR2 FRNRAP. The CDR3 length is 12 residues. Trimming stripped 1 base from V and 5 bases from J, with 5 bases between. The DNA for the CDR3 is TGTGCTAGTGGTTTGGGAGGGACTGAAGCTTTCTTT. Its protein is CASGLGGTEAFF.

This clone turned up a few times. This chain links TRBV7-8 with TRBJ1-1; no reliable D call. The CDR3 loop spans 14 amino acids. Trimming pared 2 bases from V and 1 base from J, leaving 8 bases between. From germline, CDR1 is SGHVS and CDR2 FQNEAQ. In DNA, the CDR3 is TGTGCCAGCAGCTTAACCCGGTCGAACACTGAAGCTTTCTTT. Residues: CASSLTRSNTEAFF.

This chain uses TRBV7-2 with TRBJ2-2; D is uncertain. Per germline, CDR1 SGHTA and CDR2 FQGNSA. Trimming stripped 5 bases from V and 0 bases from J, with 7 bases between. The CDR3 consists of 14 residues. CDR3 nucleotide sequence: TGTGCCAGCAGCACCCACTCGAACACCGGGGAGCTGTTTTTT. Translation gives CASSTHSNTGELFF.

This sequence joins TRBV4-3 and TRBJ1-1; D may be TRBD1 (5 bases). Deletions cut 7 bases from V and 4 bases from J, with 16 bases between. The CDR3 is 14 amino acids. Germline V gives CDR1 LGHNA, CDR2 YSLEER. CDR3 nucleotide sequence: TGCGCCAGCACCCCTGGGGGGGATCGCACTGAAGCTTTCTTT. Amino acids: CASTPGGDRTEAFF.

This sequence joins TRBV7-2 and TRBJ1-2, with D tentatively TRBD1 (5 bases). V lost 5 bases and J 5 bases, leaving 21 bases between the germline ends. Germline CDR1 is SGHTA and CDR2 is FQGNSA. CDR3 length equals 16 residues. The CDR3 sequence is CASSPPREGKRYGYTF. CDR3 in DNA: TGTGCCAGCAGCCCCCCCCGGGAGGGGAAAAGGTATGGCTACACCTTC.